This is a list of T cell receptor beta chains from one sample in a study of control samples from healthy donors and cancer patients. Sequencing used immunoSEQ multiplex PCR; TCRdb keeps in-frame clones, though not all of them. The profile shows more than 100,000 clones, approximately 90% of them singletons. The sequencing input was blood. The receptor source for this set is a young woman in good health. Both conserved end residues are part of each CDR3. D genes are given only for firm matches.

CDR3nt	CDR3aa	d_gene	j_gene	len	v_gene
TGTGCCAGCAGCTTAGATCTCACCGGGAGCTACGAGCAGTACTTC	CASSLDLTGSYEQYF	NA	TRBJ2-7	15	TRBV7-2
TGTGCCAGCAGCCTCGGGGACTGGGGGAACACCGGGGAGCTGTTTTTT	CASSLGDWGNTGELFF	NA	TRBJ2-2	16	TRBV7-9
TGTGCCAGCAGCTTCGACGGGGGGACAGGGAACACCGGGGAGCTGTTTTTT	CASSFDGGTGNTGELFF	NA	TRBJ2-2	17	TRBV4-2
TGTGCCAGCAGCCCTCGGGAGGGGGGAACTGGAAACACCATATATTTT	CASSPREGGTGNTIYF	NA	TRBJ1-3	16	TRBV7-2
TGCGCCAGCAGCCCTGGAGACCCGGGACTAGCGGGAGCTCGCGATGAGCAGTTCTTC	CASSPGDPGLAGARDEQFF	TRBD2	TRBJ2-1	19	TRBV5-1
TGTGCCACCAGTGATACTCTTCGACAGGGGGGTGAGTACTTC	CATSDTLRQGGEYF	TRBD1	TRBJ2-7	14	TRBV24-1
TGTGCCAGCAGGGCGGTCAATCAGCCCCAGCATTTT	CASRAVNQPQHF	NA	TRBJ1-5	12	TRBV28
TGTGCCATCAGTGAAGGGCAGGTCTATGGCTACACCTTC	CAISEGQVYGYTF	NA	TRBJ1-2	13	TRBV10-3
TGTGCCAGCAGCCAAGATAAGGGACGGGCAGGTACGCAGTATTTT	CASSQDKGRAGTQYF	NA	TRBJ2-3	15	TRBV14
TGTGCCAGCAGTTCCGGGACTAGCGGGCGGTACTTC	CASSSGTSGRYF	TRBD2	TRBJ2-7	12	TRBV6-5